The 5 T cell receptor beta chains in this list originate from one sample, sequenced in a study of breast tumors, draining lymph nodes, adjacent tissues. TCRdb analysed the multiplex PCR reads with MiXCR anew, one entry per CDR3 protein. Of about 270,000 distinct CDR3 sequences in the sample, more than 30% were seen once. Breast cancer patients provided tissue from their axillary draining lymph nodes. The sample comprised axillary lymph node tissue. Every receptor here comes from a female donor with breast cancer. Some clones in this sample may be carry-over from other donors' samples.

This clonotype occurred many times. The genes are TRBV24-1 and TRBJ2-3, with 7 bases lining up with TRBD2. The V segment lost 5 bases and the J segment 0 bases; nucleotides outside the gene matches: 4. From germline, CDR1 is KGHDR and CDR2 SFDVKD. CDR3 length equals 15 residues. The CDR3 protein is CATSGREGSTDTQYF. The CDR3 DNA follows: TGTGCCACCAGTGGCAGGGAGGGGAGCACAGATACGCAGTATTTT.

This clonotype came up many times. The rearrangement uses TRBV6-5 and TRBJ1-3, with D uncertain. The CDR3 covers 13 residues. V lost 7 bases and J lost 4, with 11 bases in between. Germline lookup yields CDR1 MNHEY and CDR2 SVGAGI. CDR3 sequence reads: CASKRGLGNTIYF. The CDR3 DNA reads TGTGCCAGCAAGCGAGGGTTAGGAAACACCATATATTTT.

V is TRBV2 and J is TRBJ1-1, with D possibly matching TRBD1 (5 bases). Germline V lookup: CDR1 SNHLY, CDR2 FYNNEI. V dropped 6 bases and J dropped 1 base, with 15 bases sitting between them. This CDR3 region has 15 residues. CDR3 nucleotides: TGTGCCAGCAGCCCTGGACCGGGGGGGAACACTGAAGCTTTCTTT. Its protein product is CASSPGPGGNTEAFF.

This chain links TRBV7-9 with TRBJ2-3; perhaps TRBD2 as D (6 bases). The CDR3 has 17 residues. V lost 0 bases and J lost 11, with 24 bases in between. CDR1 SEHNR and CDR2 FQNEAQ come from the germline V gene (reference sequence). This CDR3 reads CASSLAPTRSQYNEQYF. The DNA of the CDR3 is TGTGCCAGCAGCTTAGCTCCGACTAGGAGCCAGTACAATGAGCAGTATTTT.

This clonotype was seen many times. The CDR3 reads CASSEAFNEQFF. CDR3 in DNA: TGCGCCAGCAGTGAGGCCTTCAATGAGCAGTTCTTC. The chain couples TRBV10-1 to TRBJ2-1; D is undetermined. This CDR3 region has 12 residues. Germline V gives CDR1 WNHNN, CDR2 SYGVQD (reference sequence). The V gene lost 2 bases and the J gene lost 6 bases, with 5 bases spanning the gap.